This TCR beta chain was obtained from a study of somatic mutations in cytotoxic T cells in rheumatoid arthritis. V lost 0 bases, J lost 7 bases, and 3 bases stayed unmatched. Germline-derived CDR1 and CDR2 are SNHLY and FYNNEI. There are 15 residues in the CDR3. The assay was immunoSEQ multiplex PCR, and TCRdb's table has in-frame clones only and misses some. The profile shows about 29,000 clones, around nine tenths of them singletons. This chain uses TRBV2 with TRBJ2-1, with 10 bases lining up with TRBD2. The sequencing input was CD8+ T cells sorted from blood. The receptor was derived from an adult with rheumatoid arthritis. The CDR3 protein is CASSEAGTSENEQFF. In nucleotides, the CDR3 is TGTGCCAGCAGTGAAGCGGGGACTAGCGAGAATGAGCAGTTCTTC.